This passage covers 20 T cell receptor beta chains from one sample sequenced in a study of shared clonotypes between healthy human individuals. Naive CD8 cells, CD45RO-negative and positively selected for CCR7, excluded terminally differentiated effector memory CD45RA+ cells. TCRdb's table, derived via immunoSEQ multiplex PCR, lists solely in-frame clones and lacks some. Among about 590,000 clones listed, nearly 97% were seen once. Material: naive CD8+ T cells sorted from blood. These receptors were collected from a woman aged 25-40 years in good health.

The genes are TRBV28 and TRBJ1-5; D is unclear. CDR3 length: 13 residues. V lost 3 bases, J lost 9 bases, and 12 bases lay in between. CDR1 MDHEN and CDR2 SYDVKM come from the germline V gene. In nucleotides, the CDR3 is TGTGCCAGCAGTTTCGCCTCCCAGCCGCCCCAGCATTTT. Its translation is CASSFASQPPQHF.

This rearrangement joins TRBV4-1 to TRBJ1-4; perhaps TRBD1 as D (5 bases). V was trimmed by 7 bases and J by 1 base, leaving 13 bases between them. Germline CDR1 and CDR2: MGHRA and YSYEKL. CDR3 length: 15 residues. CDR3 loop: CASTGEGVTNEKLFF. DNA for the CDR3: TGCGCCAGCACCGGAGAAGGGGTAACTAATGAAAAACTGTTTTTT.

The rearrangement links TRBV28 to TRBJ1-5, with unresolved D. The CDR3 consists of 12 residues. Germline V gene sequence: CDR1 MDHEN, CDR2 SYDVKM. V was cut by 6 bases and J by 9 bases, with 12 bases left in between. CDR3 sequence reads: CASSPGKWPQHF. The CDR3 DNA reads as TGTGCCAGCAGCCCTGGCAAGTGGCCCCAGCATTTT.

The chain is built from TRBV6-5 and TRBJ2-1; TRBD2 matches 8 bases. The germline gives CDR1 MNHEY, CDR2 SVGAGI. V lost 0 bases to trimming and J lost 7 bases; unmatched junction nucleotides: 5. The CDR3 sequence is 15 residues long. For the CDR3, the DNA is TGTGCCAGCAGTTACTCGAGCGGGAGTGGTAATGAGCAGTTCTTC. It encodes CASSYSSGSGNEQFF.

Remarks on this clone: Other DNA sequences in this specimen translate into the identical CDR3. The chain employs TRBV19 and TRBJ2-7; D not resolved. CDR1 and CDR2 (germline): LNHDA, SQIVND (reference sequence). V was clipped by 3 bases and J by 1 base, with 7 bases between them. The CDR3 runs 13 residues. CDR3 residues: CASSIGHSYEQYF. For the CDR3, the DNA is TGTGCCAGTAGTATTGGTCATTCCTACGAGCAGTACTTC.

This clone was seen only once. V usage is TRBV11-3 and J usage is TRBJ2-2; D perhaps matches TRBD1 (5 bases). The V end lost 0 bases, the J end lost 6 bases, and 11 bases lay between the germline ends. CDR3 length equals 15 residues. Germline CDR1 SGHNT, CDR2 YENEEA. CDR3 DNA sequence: TGTGCCAGCAGCTTAGATTCAGGGTTGGCCGGGGAGCTGTTTTTT. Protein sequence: CASSLDSGLAGELFF.

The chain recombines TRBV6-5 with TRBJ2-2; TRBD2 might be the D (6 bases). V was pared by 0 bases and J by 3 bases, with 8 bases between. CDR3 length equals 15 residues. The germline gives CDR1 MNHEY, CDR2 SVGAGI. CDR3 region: CASSYSRDYTGELFF. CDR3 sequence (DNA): TGTGCCAGCAGTTACTCCCGGGACTACACCGGGGAGCTGTTTTTT.

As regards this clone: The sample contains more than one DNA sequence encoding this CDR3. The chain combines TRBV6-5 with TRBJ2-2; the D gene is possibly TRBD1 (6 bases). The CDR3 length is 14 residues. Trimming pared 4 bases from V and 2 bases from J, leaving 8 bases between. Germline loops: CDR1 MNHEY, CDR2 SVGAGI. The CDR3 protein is CASSWGQNTGELFF. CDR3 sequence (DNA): TGTGCCAGCAGTTGGGGACAAAACACCGGGGAGCTGTTTTTT.

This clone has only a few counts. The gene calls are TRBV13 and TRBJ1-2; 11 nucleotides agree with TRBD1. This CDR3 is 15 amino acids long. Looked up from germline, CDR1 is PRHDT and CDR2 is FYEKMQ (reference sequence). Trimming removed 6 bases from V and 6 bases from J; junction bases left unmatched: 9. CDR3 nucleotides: TGTGCCAGCAGTTGGAGGACAGGGGGCGCGGATGGCTACACCTTC. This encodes CASSWRTGGADGYTF.

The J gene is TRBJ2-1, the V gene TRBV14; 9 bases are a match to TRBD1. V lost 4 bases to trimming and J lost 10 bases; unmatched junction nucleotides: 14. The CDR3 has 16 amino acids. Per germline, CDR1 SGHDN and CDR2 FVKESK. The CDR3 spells CASSRSRDRDGREQFF. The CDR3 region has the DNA TGTGCCAGCAGCCGGTCCCGGGACAGGGACGGGAGAGAGCAGTTCTTC.

The DNA for the CDR3 is TGTGCCAGCGGCCTCGGGGGGAGCTCCTACGAGCAGTACTTC. This codes for CASGLGGSSYEQYF. The V call is TRBV27, the J call TRBJ2-7, with 7 bases fitting TRBD2. The CDR3 is made up of 14 amino acids. From germline, CDR1 is MNHEY and CDR2 SMNVEV (reference sequence). With V trimmed by 8 bases and J by 0 bases, 7 bases remained unmatched.

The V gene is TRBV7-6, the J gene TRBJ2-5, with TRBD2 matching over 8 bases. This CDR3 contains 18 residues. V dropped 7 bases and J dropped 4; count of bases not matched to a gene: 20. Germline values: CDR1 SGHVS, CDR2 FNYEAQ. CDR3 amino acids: CASTPPPDEREIGETQYF. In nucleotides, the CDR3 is TGTGCCAGCACCCCGCCACCCGACGAGCGGGAGATCGGAGAGACCCAGTACTTC. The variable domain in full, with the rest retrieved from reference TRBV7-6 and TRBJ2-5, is GAGVSQSPRYKVTKRGQDVALRCDPISGHVSLYWYRQALGQGPEFLTYFNYEAQQDKSGLPNDRFSAERPEGSISTLTIQRTEQRDSAMYRCASTPPPDEREIGETQYFGPGTRLLVL.

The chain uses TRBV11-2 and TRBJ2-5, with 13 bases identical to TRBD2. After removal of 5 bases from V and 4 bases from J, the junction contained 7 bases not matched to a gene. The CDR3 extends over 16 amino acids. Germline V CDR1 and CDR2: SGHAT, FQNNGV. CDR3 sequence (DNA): TGTGCCAGCAGCCAAGGACTAGCGGGAGAAGGAGAGACCCAGTACTTC. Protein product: CASSQGLAGEGETQYF.

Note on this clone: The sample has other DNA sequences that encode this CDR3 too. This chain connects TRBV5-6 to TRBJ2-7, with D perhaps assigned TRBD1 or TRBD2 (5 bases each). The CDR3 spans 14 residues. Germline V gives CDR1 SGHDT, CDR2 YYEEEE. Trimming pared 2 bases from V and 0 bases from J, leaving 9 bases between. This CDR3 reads CASSLWGSSYEQYF. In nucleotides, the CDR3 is TGTGCCAGCAGCTTATGGGGGAGCTCCTACGAGCAGTACTTC.

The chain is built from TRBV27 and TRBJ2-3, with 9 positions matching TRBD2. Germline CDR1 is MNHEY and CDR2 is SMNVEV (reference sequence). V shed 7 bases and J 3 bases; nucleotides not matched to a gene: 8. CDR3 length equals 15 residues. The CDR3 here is CASTPSAGGTDTQYF. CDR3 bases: TGTGCCAGCACCCCCTCTGCGGGAGGGACAGATACGCAGTATTTT.

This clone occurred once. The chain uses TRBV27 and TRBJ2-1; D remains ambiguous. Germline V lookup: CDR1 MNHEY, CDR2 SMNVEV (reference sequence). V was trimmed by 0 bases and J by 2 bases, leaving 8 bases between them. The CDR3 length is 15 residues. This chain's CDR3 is CASSLSFNAYNEQFF. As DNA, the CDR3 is TGTGCCAGCAGTTTATCGTTTAACGCCTACAATGAGCAGTTCTTC.

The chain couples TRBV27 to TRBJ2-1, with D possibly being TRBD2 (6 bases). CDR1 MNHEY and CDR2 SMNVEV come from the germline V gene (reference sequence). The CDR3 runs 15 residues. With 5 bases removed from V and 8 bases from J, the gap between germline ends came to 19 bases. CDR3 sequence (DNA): TGTGCCAGCAGTGCACGACTCGGGACTCTTGATGAGCAGTTCTTC. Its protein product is CASSARLGTLDEQFF.

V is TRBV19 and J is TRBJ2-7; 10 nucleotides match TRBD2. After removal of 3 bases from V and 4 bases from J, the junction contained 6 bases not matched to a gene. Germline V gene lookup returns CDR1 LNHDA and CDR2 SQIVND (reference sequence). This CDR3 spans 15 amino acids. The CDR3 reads CASSISLAGAYEQYF. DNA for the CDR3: TGTGCCAGTAGTATCTCTCTAGCGGGAGCGTACGAGCAGTACTTC.

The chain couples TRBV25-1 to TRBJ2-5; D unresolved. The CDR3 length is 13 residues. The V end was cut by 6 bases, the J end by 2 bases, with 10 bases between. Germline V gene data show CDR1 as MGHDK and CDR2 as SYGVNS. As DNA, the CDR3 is TGTGCCAGCAGCCCACCGGGTCAAGAGACCCAGTACTTC. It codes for CASSPPGQETQYF.

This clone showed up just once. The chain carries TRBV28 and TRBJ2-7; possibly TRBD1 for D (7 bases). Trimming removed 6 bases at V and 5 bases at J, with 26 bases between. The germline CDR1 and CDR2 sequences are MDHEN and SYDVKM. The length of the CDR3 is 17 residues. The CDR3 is CASSSPDREPRRDEQYF. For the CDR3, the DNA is TGTGCCAGCAGCTCCCCCGACAGGGAACCCCGGAGGGACGAGCAGTACTTC.